The next 25 T cell receptor beta chains were all read from a single sample in a study of cytomegalovirus exposure and HLA in healthy donors. Data came from immunoSEQ multiplex PCR; TCRdb stores just in-frame clones and leaves some out. This table has about 120,000 clones, over 75% appearing once. The sequencing sample was made of PBMCs. The receptor source for this set is a woman aged 18-29 years in good health and CMV-seropositive.

This rearrangement joins TRBV7-2 to TRBJ2-3, with D possibly matching TRBD2 (6 bases). Per germline, CDR1 SGHTA and CDR2 FQGNSA. V gave up 2 bases and J gave up 0 bases, with 12 bases separating them. The CDR3 loop spans 16 amino acids. CDR3 DNA: TGTGCCAGCAGCTTATACAGCGGGCTTAGCACAGATACGCAGTATTTT. Its translation: CASSLYSGLSTDTQYF.

The chain joins TRBV13 to TRBJ2-1; 11 nucleotides line up with TRBD1. Trimming removed 7 bases from V and 7 bases from J; junction bases left unmatched: 12. Germline loops: CDR1 PRHDT, CDR2 FYEKMQ (reference sequence). This CDR3 contains 16 residues. This CDR3 is CASTRQGQGARNEQFF. CDR3 in DNA: TGTGCCAGCACCCGACAAGGACAGGGGGCGCGGAATGAGCAGTTCTTC.

The rearrangement uses TRBV29-1 and TRBJ2-1; D uncertain. The germline V gene encodes CDR1 SQVTM and CDR2 ANQGSEA. Trimming stripped 4 bases from V and 6 bases from J, with 10 bases between. The CDR3 extends over 12 amino acids. CDR3 DNA: TGCAGCGTTGTCCCCGACATCAATGAGCAGTTCTTC. Translation: CSVVPDINEQFF.

Turning to this clone: Other DNA variants within this sample encode the same CDR3. CDR3 coding DNA: TGTGCCAGCAGCTTGGACAGCTCCTATGGCTACACCTTC. Translating gives CASSLDSSYGYTF. The V and J genes are TRBV5-4 and TRBJ1-2; D not certain. The germline V gene has CDR1 SGHNT and CDR2 YYREEE (reference sequence). CDR3 length: 13 residues. Trimming took 0 bases from V and 4 from J, leaving 7 bases between them.

The chain links TRBV5-1 to TRBJ2-7; D unclear. Germline CDR1 reads SGHRS; CDR2 reads YFSETQ. The ends were cut back, 1 base at V and 0 bases at J, with 8 bases in the middle. This CDR3 has 14 amino acids. In DNA, the CDR3 is TGCGCCAGCAGCTTGAGTCCGGTCTCCTACGAGCAGTACTTC. Encoded protein: CASSLSPVSYEQYF.

This chain connects TRBV19 to TRBJ1-2; 10 bases match TRBD1. In germline, CDR1 is LNHDA, CDR2 SQIVND (reference sequence). The CDR3 spans 16 residues. The trim removed 9 bases at V and 2 bases at J, leaving 12 bases unmatched. The CDR3 here is CASSTGTGVSNYGYTF. Written as DNA, the CDR3 is TGTGCCAGCAGCACCGGGACAGGGGTTTCAAACTATGGCTACACCTTC.

The V gene is TRBV6-1, the J gene TRBJ2-3; D unresolved. Trimming cost V 10 bases and J 2 bases, with 19 bases left between them. CDR1 is MNHNS and CDR2 is SASEGT in the germline V gene. CDR3 length: 15 amino acids. The CDR3 DNA follows: TGTGCCAACCCTAGTCAGAGTGCCGACACAGATACGCAGTATTTT. It translates to CANPSQSADTDTQYF.

The J gene is TRBJ1-2, the V gene TRBV27; the D is unclear. CDR1 and CDR2 from the germline V gene are MNHEY and SMNVEV (reference sequence). The CDR3 sequence is 14 residues long. The ends were cut back, 5 bases at V and 0 bases at J, with 10 bases in the middle. CDR3 protein: CASSTRHANYGYTF. DNA for the CDR3: TGTGCCAGCAGTACCCGACATGCTAACTATGGCTACACCTTC.

The rearrangement uses TRBV13 and TRBJ1-4; no clear D gene. V lost 10 bases and J lost 4, with 10 bases in between. The CDR3 is made up of 12 amino acids. CDR1 is PRHDT and CDR2 is FYEKMQ in the germline V gene (reference sequence). CDR3 amino acids: CATRRSNEKLFF. CDR3 nucleotides: TGTGCCACTCGACGGAGTAATGAAAAACTGTTTTTT.

The chain has TRBV7-2 and TRBJ2-3; the match to TRBD2 covers 10 bases. There are 16 residues in the CDR3. From germline, CDR1 is SGHTA and CDR2 FQGNSA. V lost 5 bases, J lost 3 bases, and 8 bases stayed unmatched. Here the CDR3 reads CASSLIPGLATDTQYF. The CDR3 DNA follows: TGTGCCAGCAGCCTGATTCCGGGACTAGCGACAGATACGCAGTATTTT.

Regarding this clone: A read error may produce the germline difference seen at one junction end. The V call is TRBV7-7, the J call TRBJ2-1, with TRBD2 identical over 8 bases. Germline loops: CDR1 SSHAT, CDR2 FNYEAQ (reference sequence). This CDR3 comprises 15 residues. The CDR3 DNA reads TGTGCTAGCAGCCGTGCTAGCGGGCCCCTCGATGAGCAGTTCTTC. Protein sequence: CASSRASGPLDEQFF.

The chain combines TRBV6-1 with TRBJ1-6, with a tentative D call TRBD1 (5 bases). This CDR3 is 11 amino acids long. V was shortened by 7 bases and J by 11 bases, with 9 bases between the two germline ends. Germline CDR1 reads MNHNS; CDR2 reads SASEGT. The CDR3 reads CASKQVPPLHF. DNA of the CDR3: TGTGCCAGCAAACAGGTACCACCCCTCCACTTT.

A few counts support this clone. The CDR3 sequence: CASSQTGTGNYEQYF. Here the CDR3 DNA reads TGCGCCAGCAGCCAAACCGGGACAGGGAACTACGAGCAGTACTTC. This chain joins TRBV4-1 and TRBJ2-7, with 9 nucleotides matching TRBD1. From germline, CDR1 is MGHRA and CDR2 YSYEKL. J gave up 3 bases and V 2 bases, and 5 bases lay outside the gene matches. CDR3 length: 15 amino acids.

The table lists this clone with a count of one. The rearrangement joins TRBV5-4 to TRBJ1-2, with 7 positions matching TRBD1. The CDR3 covers 16 residues. The germline gives CDR1 SGHNT, CDR2 YYREEE (reference sequence). V shed 4 bases, J shed 4 bases, and the junction held 13 bases outside the gene matches. The CDR3 region is CASSETLGGSFYGYTF. CDR3 sequence (DNA): TGTGCCAGCAGCGAAACATTAGGGGGCAGTTTCTATGGCTACACCTTC.

J is TRBJ1-4 and V is TRBV9; 8 bases are a match to TRBD1. After removal of 4 bases from V and 3 bases from J, the junction contained 11 bases not matched to a gene. The CDR3 spans 17 residues. Germline loops: CDR1 SGDLS, CDR2 YYNGEE. The CDR3 reads CASSSRSPGQANEKLFF. CDR3 nucleotides: TGTGCCAGCAGCTCCCGATCACCGGGACAGGCTAATGAAAAACTGTTTTTT.

DNA of the CDR3: TGTGCCAGTAATGACCCGGGTATGGGGACCCAGTACTTC. This translates into CASNDPGMGTQYF. The chain has TRBV19 and TRBJ2-5; unclear D gene. Germline loops: CDR1 LNHDA, CDR2 SQIVND (reference sequence). With 7 bases removed from V and 7 bases from J, the gap between germline ends came to 16 bases. The CDR3 consists of 13 residues.

The V gene is TRBV13, the J gene TRBJ2-2, with 7 bases fitting TRBD2. Trimming cost V 1 base and J 1 base; bases outside gene matches: 3. Per germline, CDR1 PRHDT and CDR2 FYEKMQ (reference sequence). CDR3 length: 16 residues. CDR3 nucleotide sequence: TGTGCCAGCAGCTTAGAAGGCGGGGGGAACACCGGGGAGCTGTTTTTT. The encoded protein is CASSLEGGGNTGELFF. Supplemented by reference TRBV13 and TRBJ2-2, the full variable domain reads AAGVIQSPRHLIKEKRETATLKCYPIPRHDTVYWYQQGPGQDPQFLISFYEKMQSDKGSIPDRFSAQQFSDYHSELNMSSLELGDSALYFCASSLEGGGNTGELFFGEGSRLTVL.

V is TRBV2 and J is TRBJ2-4; D gene uncertain. The CDR3 length is 14 residues. The V end was cut by 2 bases, the J end by 1 base, with 6 bases between. Germline CDR1 is SNHLY and CDR2 is FYNNEI. The CDR3, as DNA: TGTGCCAGCAGTGAACCCAGGGCCAAAAACATTCAGTACTTC. Translation gives CASSEPRAKNIQYF.

V usage is TRBV2 and J usage is TRBJ1-1; D ambiguous. CDR3 length: 14 amino acids. The V end lost 1 base, the J end lost 1 base, and 7 bases lay between the germline ends. The germline CDR1 and CDR2 sequences are SNHLY and FYNNEI. The DNA of the CDR3 is TGTGCCAGCAGTGAAGGACCAGGGAACACTGAAGCTTTCTTT. Protein: CASSEGPGNTEAFF.

The gene calls are TRBV4-3 and TRBJ1-2; 7 bases are shared with TRBD1. J was trimmed by 4 bases and V by 0 bases; bases with no gene match: 5. This CDR3 contains 15 residues. The germline V gene has CDR1 LGHNA and CDR2 YSLEER. Here the CDR3 reads CASSQDQGQTYGYTF. DNA for the CDR3: TGCGCCAGCAGCCAAGACCAGGGACAGACCTATGGCTACACCTTC.

This clone was seen at least ten times. The same CDR3 is also encoded by other DNA sequences in this sample. The V call is TRBV30, the J call TRBJ1-1; D is unclear. The CDR3 spans 11 residues. The germline CDR1 and CDR2 sequences are GTSNPN and SVGIG (reference sequence). V was clipped by 2 bases and J by 3 bases, with 4 bases between them. This CDR3 reads CAWSLDTEAFF. CDR3 nucleotide sequence: TGTGCCTGGAGTCTAGACACTGAAGCTTTCTTT.

This clone has only one observation. The CDR3 DNA reads TGTGCCAGCAGCGAAAGTCCGGACAGGGACGATTCCTACGAGCAGTACTTC. Translation: CASSESPDRDDSYEQYF. The chain carries TRBV9 and TRBJ2-7, with 8 nucleotides matching TRBD1. Germline V CDR1 and CDR2: SGDLS, YYNGEE. The CDR3 extends over 17 amino acids. The ends lost 3 bases at V and 1 base at J; junction bases unmatched: 12.

CDR3 residues: CASSLRQGREGYTF. CDR3 nucleotides: TGTGCCAGCAGCTTAAGACAGGGGAGAGAGGGCTACACCTTC. This chain connects TRBV7-2 to TRBJ1-2; 8 bases map to TRBD1. This CDR3 contains 14 residues. Germline lookup yields CDR1 SGHTA and CDR2 FQGNSA. The V gene end was trimmed by 2 bases and the J gene end by 8 bases; junction bases not matched to a gene: 7.

In its sample, this clone was seen once. V is TRBV6-1 and J is TRBJ2-7; D unresolved. Germline loops: CDR1 MNHNS, CDR2 SASEGT. Trimming removed 4 bases at V and 5 bases at J, with 12 bases between. The CDR3 runs to 13 residues. This CDR3 reads CASSAPGSHEQYF. CDR3 nucleotides: TGTGCCAGCAGTGCCCCAGGCAGCCACGAGCAGTACTTC.

This chain links TRBV6-1 with TRBJ2-5; TRBD2 is a possible D gene (5 bases). Germline V gene sequence: CDR1 MNHNS, CDR2 SASEGT. This CDR3 is 17 amino acids long. V was pared by 1 base and J by 5 bases, with 20 bases between. The DNA of the CDR3 is TGTGCCAGCAGTGAAGGCGGGCAGGCGGGTTTGGGGGAGACCCAGTACTTC. Its protein is CASSEGGQAGLGETQYF.